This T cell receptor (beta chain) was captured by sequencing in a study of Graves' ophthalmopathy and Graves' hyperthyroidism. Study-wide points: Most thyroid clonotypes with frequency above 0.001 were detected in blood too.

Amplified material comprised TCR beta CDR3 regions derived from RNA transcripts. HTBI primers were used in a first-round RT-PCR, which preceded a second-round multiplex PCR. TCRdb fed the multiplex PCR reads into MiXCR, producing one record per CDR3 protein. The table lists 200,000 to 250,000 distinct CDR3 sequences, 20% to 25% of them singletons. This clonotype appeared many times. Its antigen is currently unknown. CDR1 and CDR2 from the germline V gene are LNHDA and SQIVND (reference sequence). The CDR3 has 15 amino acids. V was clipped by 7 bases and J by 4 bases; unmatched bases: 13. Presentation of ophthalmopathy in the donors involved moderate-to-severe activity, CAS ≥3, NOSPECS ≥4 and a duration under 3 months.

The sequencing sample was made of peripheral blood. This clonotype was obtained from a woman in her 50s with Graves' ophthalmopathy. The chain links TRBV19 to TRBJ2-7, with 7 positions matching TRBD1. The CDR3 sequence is CASIRRDRERYEQYF. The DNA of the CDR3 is TGTGCCAGTATCAGAAGGGACAGAGAGAGATACGAGCAGTACTTC.